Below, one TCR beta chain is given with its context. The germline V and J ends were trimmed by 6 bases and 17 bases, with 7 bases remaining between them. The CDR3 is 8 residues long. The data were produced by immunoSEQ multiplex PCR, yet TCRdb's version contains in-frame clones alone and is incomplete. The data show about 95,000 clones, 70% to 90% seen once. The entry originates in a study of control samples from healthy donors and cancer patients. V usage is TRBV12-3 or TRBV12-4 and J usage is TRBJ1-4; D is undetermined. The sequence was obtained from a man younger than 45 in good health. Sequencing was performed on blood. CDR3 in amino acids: CASSPGFF. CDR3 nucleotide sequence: TGTGCCAGCAGCCCAGGTTTTTTT.